The present T cell receptor (beta chain) was sequenced within a study of cytomegalovirus exposure and HLA in healthy donors. The V end was cut by 0 bases, the J end by 12 bases, with 10 bases between. The CDR3 totals 12 residues. The germline CDR1 and CDR2 sequences are LGHNT and FRNRAP. With regard to this clone: The antigen remains unidentified.

Everyone who donated was a healthy bone marrow donor. Study outcomes and limitations: The CMV antigen specificity of three CMV-associated chains was confirmed through in vitro analysis. Sequencing depth across donors, presence/absence analyses assumed, was roughly uniform.

The primer mix had 60 Vbeta and 13 Jbeta primers. Assay used: immunoSEQ multiplex PCR; TCRdb lists only in-frame clones, some missing. The table includes roughly 66,000 clones, roughly four fifths detected once. Sequenced material: PBMCs. The sequence was collected from a man aged 50-60 years in good health and CMV-seronegative. The chain recombines TRBV12-5 with TRBJ2-3, with no clear D. In nucleotides, the CDR3 is TGTGCTAGTGGTTTGGTACTAAGGTCACAGTATTTT. Protein sequence: CASGLVLRSQYF. Variable domain in full (rest from reference TRBV12-5 and TRBJ2-3): DARVTQTPRHKVTEMGQEVTMRCQPILGHNTVFWYRQTMMQGLELLAYFRNRAPLDDSGMPKDRFSAEMPDATLATLKIQPSEPRDSAVYFCASGLVLRSQYFGPGTRLTVL.